This is a list of T cell receptor beta chains from one sample in a study of T cell responses to AZD1222 COVID-19 vaccine. Data came from immunoSEQ multiplex PCR; TCRdb stores just in-frame clones and leaves some out. The data show roughly 55,000 clones, about 90% seen once. The source was peripheral blood, collected on day 0 of AZD1222 vaccination. These receptors were collected from an adult in good health. Each CDR3 is given without its conserved first and last residue. The size entry is marked missing in some rows and otherwise reads once, few, many or a size class.

>TRBJ1-1|-|TRBV5-5
ASSQFTEAF
>TRBJ1-5|-|TRBV29-1
SVGWQSNQPQH
>TRBJ2-2|-|TRBV5-6
ASSLGLAAVVTGELF
>TRBJ2-5|-|TRBV7-7
ASSVGGAGETQY
>TRBJ2-7|-|TRBV5-6
ASSLSVYEQY
>TRBJ2-7|-|TRBV28
ASSLSREQY
>TRBJ1-5|-|TRBV2
ASSVLGYSNQPQH
>TRBJ2-5|-|TRBV2
ASSELGGETQY
>TRBJ2-1|-|TRBV4-3
ASSQDPPSGTSGGANEQF
>TRBJ1-1|-|TRBV5-4
ASSFRQGATEAF
>TRBJ1-6|-|TRBV30
ACLGGGARSPLH
>TRBJ1-2|-|TRBV28
ASTQSGGGYGYT
>TRBJ1-4|-|TRBV6-1
ASSEPGSYEKLF
>TRBJ1-5|-|TRBV2
ASSEAVLSNQPQH
>TRBJ1-4|-|TRBV28
ASSPGGATNEKLF
>TRBJ2-7|-|TRBV11-2
ASSLVRNPYEQY
>TRBJ1-6|-|TRBV24-1
ATSARGNSPLH
>TRBJ2-5|-|TRBV12-3/TRBV12-4
ASSFFQETQY
>TRBJ2-1|once|TRBV5-1
ASSLRGSPRSYNEQF
>TRBJ2-5|few|TRBV2
ASSEGGTSGGGETQY
>TRBJ1-4|-|TRBV7-2
ASSSTVTNEKLF
>TRBJ2-2|once|TRBV15
ATSRVGNTGELF
>TRBJ1-3|-|TRBV12-5
ASGTIRVFSWSSGNTIY
>TRBJ2-5|once|TRBV19
ASSIGRLAGLQETQY
>TRBJ2-1|-|TRBV9
ASSVGLAGGEQF
>TRBJ1-1|-|TRBV7-2
ASSLESSGGTEAF
>TRBJ2-5|-|TRBV5-5
ASSAGQGAWETQY
>TRBJ1-6|-|TRBV6-5
ASSYEFQGRDSPLH
>TRBJ1-2|few|TRBV12-3/TRBV12-4
ASRRQGSDGYT
>TRBJ1-4|-|TRBV4-1
ASSQVVASPEKLF
>TRBJ1-1|-|TRBV4-3
ASSQDPGPRMTEAF
>TRBJ1-6|few|TRBV19
ASSVSGSSYNSPLH
>TRBJ2-5|-|TRBV7-9
ASSLQETQY
>TRBJ2-3|-|TRBV2
ASLAGRTDTQY
>TRBJ2-6|-|TRBV6-2/TRBV6-3
ASSQTGGTGANVLT
>TRBJ2-2|-|TRBV5-6
ASSMAGTGRTGELF
>TRBJ1-1|-|TRBV7-2
ASSRVGSAKGSEAF
>TRBJ2-2|-|TRBV4-3
ASSQGGLPVSGELF
>TRBJ1-4|-|TRBV6-5
ASSFLNREKLF
>TRBJ2-7|-|TRBV19
ASSLQAFYEQY
>TRBJ2-7|-|TRBV27
ASSRHVREQY
>TRBJ2-5|-|TRBV7-7
ASLEGPGETQY
>TRBJ2-6|-|TRBV30
AWRGSGANVLT
>TRBJ1-1|-|TRBV18
ASSPRAVAQNTEAF
>TRBJ2-3|once|TRBV24-1
ATSERTGVGTDTQY
>TRBJ2-2|-|TRBV4-1
ASSQGSGRRTGELF
>TRBJ1-5|once|TRBV18
ASSPPENSNQPQH
>TRBJ1-1|-|TRBV5-1
ASTPGGGNTEAF
>TRBJ1-6|-|TRBV5-1
ASSLAPSGGGSPLH
>TRBJ1-2|-|TRBV11-2
ASGLAGVGGRGYT
>TRBJ2-3|-|TRBV7-2
ASRGGGGPTDTQY
>TRBJ2-7|-|TRBV19
ASRPGTEGYEQY
>TRBJ1-1|-|TRBV7-2
ASSLSSDEAF